What follows is one TCR beta chain and its context. The data belong to a study of shared clonotypes between healthy human individuals. The V gene's germline CDR1 is KGHSH and CDR2 LQKENI. This CDR3 is 14 amino acids long. The V and J ends lost 4 bases and 1 base respectively, with 10 bases between them. Samples underwent the assay at deep level. Produced via immunoSEQ multiplex PCR; TCRdb's table is partial and in-frame only. The table lists around 700,000 clones, around 67% of them singletons. The chain recombines TRBV18 with TRBJ1-1, with D uncertain. Sequenced: memory CD4+ T cells sorted from blood. Subset meaning: CD45RA-negative fraction. This sequence originates from a young woman in good health. The chain's CDR3 is CASSLARENTEAFF. Written as DNA, the CDR3 is TGTGCCAGCTCACTAGCGAGGGAGAACACTGAAGCTTTCTTT.